This TCR beta chain originates from a study of blood T cells in healthy people across ages. Total RNA extracted from each sample amounted to at least 5 micrograms. It was with a sample-barcoded 5' primer and a J-beta primer mix that a second PCR of about 6 to 12 cycles was run. TCRdb reprocessed the 5' RACE reads via MiXCR and lists one record per CDR3 protein. Of about 670,000 distinct CDR3 sequences listed, 40% to 50% were seen once; the top ten hold approximately 29%. This clonotype showed up just once. Sequenced: blood. The sequence was obtained from an elderly man in good health.

The CDR3 loop reads CASSVDGGERVFPYNEQFF. The CDR3 DNA sequence: TGTGCCAGCAGCGTAGACGGAGGGGAGCGGGTCTTCCCCTACAATGAGCAGTTCTTC. The chain uses TRBV9 and TRBJ2-1; TRBD2 might be the D (6 bases). The CDR3 has 19 amino acids. Trimming left V 0 bases short and J 2 bases short, with 21 bases between. CDR1 and CDR2 from the germline V gene are SGDLS and YYNGEE.